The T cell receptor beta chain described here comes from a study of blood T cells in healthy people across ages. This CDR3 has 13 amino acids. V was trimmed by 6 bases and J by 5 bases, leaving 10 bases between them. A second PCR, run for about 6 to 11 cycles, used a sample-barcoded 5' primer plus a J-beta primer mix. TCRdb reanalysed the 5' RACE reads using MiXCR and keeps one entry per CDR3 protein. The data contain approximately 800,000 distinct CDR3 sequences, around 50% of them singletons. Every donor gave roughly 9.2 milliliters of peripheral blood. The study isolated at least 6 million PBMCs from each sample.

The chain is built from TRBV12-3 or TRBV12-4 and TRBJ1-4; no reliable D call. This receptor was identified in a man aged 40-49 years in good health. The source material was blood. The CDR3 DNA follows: TGTGCCAGCAGGCTGGGCGGGAATGAAAAACTGTTTTTT. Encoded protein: CASRLGGNEKLFF.